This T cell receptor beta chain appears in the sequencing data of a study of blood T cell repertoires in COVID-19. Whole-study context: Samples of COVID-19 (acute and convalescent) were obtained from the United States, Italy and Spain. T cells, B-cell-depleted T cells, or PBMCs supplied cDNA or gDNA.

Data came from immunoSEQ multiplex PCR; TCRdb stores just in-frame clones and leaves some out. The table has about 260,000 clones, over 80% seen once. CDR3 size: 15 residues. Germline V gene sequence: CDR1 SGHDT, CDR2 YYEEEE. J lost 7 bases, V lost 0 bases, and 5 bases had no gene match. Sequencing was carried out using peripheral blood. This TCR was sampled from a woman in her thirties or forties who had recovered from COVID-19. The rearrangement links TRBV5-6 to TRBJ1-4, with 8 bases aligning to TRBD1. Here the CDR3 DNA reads TGTGCCAGCAGCTTGGGGTCAGGGGGCAGTGAAAAACTGTTTTTT. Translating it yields CASSLGSGGSEKLFF.